The clone carrying this T cell receptor beta chain was observed a handful of times. Its antigen is undetermined. Averaging about 116 mL, one heparinised blood draw was given by each donor. The CDR3 sequence is 14 residues long. Germline CDR1 SGHNT, CDR2 YYREEE (reference sequence). The trim removed 4 bases at V and 2 bases at J, leaving 5 bases unmatched. The data originate from a study of beta chain features in type 1 diabetes. Points from the study as a whole: The study found moderately but significantly shorter TCRB CDR3s in all four CD4+ subsets of Type 1 diabetes patients. More deletions and fewer insertions at VDJ junctions were seen in type 1 diabetes patients. PCR might preferentially amplify shorter templates, equally in patients and controls.

Every isolated RNA sample was fully reverse transcribed, so sequencing captured expressed TCRB transcripts. TCRdb's copy holds only in-frame clones and misses some; the assay was immunoSEQ multiplex PCR. The data hold 250,000 to 300,000 clones, with about 13% observed a single time. The sample consisted of naive CD4+ T cells from blood. The rearrangement uses TRBV5-4 and TRBJ2-5; 7 nucleotides align to TRBD1. This receptor was taken from a man aged 25 to 40 with type 1 diabetes. CDR3 sequence (DNA): TGTGCCAGCAGCCGTCCGGGACAGCAAGAGACCCAGTACTTC. Residues: CASSRPGQQETQYF. Combining the CDR3 with reference TRBV5-4 and TRBJ2-5 gives the whole variable domain ETGVTQSPTHLIKTRGQQVTLRCSSQSGHNTVSWYQQALGQGPQFIFQYYREEENGRGNFPPRFSGLQFPNYSSELNVNALELDDSALYLCASSRPGQQETQYFGPGTRLLVL.